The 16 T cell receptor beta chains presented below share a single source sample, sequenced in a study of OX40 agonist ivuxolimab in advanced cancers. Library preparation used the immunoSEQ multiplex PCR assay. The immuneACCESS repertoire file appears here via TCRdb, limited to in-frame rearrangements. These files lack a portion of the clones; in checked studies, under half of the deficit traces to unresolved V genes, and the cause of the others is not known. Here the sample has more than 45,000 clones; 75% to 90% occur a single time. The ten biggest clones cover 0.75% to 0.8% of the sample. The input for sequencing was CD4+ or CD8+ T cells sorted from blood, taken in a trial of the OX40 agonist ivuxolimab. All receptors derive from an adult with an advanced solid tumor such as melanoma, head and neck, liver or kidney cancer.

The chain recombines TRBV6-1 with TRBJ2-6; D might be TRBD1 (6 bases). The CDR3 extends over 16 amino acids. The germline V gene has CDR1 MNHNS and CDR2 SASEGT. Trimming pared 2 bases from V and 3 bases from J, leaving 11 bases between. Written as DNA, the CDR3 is TGTGCCAGCAGTGAAAGTTTAGGGGGTGGGGCCAACGTCCTGACTTTC. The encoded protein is CASSESLGGGANVLTF.

Here the CDR3 DNA reads TGTGCCAGCAGTGATCAAATAGGGGGGGCGGGAGGCTACACCTTC. It specifies CASSDQIGGAGGYTF. The chain uses TRBV2 and TRBJ1-2, with D perhaps matching TRBD1 (6 bases). The CDR3 is made up of 15 amino acids. Looked up from germline, CDR1 is SNHLY and CDR2 is FYNNEI. V gave up 3 bases and J gave up 8 bases, with 19 bases separating them.

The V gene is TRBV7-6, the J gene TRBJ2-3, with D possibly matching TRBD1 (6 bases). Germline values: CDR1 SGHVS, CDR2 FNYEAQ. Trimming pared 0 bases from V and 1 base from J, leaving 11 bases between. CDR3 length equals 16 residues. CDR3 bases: TGTGCCAGCAGCTTAGCGGGGGCGTTAGGCACAGATACGCAGTATTTT. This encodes CASSLAGALGTDTQYF.

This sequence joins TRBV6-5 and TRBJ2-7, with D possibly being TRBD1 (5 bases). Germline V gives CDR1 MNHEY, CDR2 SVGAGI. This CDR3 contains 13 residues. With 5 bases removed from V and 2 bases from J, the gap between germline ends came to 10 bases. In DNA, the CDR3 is TGTGCCAGCAGTGAGGCAGGGCCCTACGAGCAGTACTTC. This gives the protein CASSEAGPYEQYF.

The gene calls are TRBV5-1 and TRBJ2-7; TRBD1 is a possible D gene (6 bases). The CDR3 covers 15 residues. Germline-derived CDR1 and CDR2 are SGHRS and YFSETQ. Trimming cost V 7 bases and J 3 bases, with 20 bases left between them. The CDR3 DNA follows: TGCGCCAGCGGATCTGGGGGCCAGCGCAACTACGAGCAGTACTTC. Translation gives CASGSGGQRNYEQYF.

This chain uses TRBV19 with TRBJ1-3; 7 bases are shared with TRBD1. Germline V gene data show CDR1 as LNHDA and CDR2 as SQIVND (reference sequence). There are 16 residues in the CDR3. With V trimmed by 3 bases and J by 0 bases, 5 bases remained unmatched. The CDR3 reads CASSIFTGDSGNTIYF. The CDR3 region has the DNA TGTGCCAGTAGTATCTTCACAGGGGACTCTGGAAACACCATATATTTT.

The CDR3 sequence: CASSIGSGVSTDTQYF. In DNA, the CDR3 is TGCGCCAGCAGTATTGGGAGCGGGGTCAGCACAGATACGCAGTATTTT. The rearrangement joins TRBV10-1 to TRBJ2-3, with 7 bases lining up with TRBD2. Unmatched junction bases numbered 8, after V lost 5 bases and J lost 0 bases. Germline V gives CDR1 WNHNN, CDR2 SYGVQD (reference sequence). This CDR3 is built from 16 residues.

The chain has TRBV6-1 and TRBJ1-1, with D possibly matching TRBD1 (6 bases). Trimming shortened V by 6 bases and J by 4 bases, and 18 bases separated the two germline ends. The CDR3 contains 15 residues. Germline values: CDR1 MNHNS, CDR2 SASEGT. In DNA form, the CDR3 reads TGTGCCAGCAGGAACGACCGGGACAAGATCACTGAAGCTTTCTTT. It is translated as CASRNDRDKITEAFF.

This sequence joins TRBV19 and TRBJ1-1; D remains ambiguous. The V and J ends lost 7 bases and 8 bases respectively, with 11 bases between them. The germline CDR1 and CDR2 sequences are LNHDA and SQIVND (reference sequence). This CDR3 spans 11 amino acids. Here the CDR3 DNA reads TGTGCCAGTAAGACGGTGGGGGAAGCTTTCTTT. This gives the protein CASKTVGEAFF. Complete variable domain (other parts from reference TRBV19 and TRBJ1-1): DGGITQSPKYLFRKEGQNVTLSCEQNLNHDAMYWYRQDPGQGLRLIYYSQIVNDFQKGDIAEGYSVSREKKESFPLTVTSAQKNPTAFYLCASKTVGEAFFGQGTRLTVV.

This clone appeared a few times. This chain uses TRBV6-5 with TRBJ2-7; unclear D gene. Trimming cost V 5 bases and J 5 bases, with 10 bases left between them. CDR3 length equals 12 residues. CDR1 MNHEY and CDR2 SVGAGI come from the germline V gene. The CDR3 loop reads CASSEANHEQYF. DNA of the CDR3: TGTGCCAGCAGTGAAGCGAACCACGAGCAGTACTTC.

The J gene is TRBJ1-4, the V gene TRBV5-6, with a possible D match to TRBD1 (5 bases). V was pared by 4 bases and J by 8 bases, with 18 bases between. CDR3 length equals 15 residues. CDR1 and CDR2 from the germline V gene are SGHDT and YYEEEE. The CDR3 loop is CASSLSGYLSEKLFF. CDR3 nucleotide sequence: TGTGCCAGCAGCCTGTCAGGGTATTTATCGGAAAAACTGTTTTTT. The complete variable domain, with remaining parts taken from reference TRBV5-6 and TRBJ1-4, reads DAGVTQSPTHLIKTRGQQVTLRCSPKSGHDTVSWYQQALGQGPQFIFQYYEEEERQRGNFPDRFSGHQFPNYSSELNVNALLLGDSALYLCASSLSGYLSEKLFFGSGTQLSVL.

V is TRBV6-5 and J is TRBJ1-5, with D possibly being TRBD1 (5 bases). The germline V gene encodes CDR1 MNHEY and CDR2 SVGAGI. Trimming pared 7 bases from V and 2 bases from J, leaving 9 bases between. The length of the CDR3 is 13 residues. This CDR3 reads CASTRGRNQPQHF. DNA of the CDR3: TGTGCCAGCACTAGGGGTCGCAATCAGCCCCAGCATTTT.

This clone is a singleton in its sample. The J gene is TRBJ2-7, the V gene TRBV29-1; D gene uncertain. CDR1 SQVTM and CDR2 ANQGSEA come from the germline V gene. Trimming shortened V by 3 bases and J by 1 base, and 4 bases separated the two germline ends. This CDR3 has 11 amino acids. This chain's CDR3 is CSVEFSYEQYF. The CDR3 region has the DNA TGCAGCGTTGAGTTTTCCTACGAGCAGTACTTC.

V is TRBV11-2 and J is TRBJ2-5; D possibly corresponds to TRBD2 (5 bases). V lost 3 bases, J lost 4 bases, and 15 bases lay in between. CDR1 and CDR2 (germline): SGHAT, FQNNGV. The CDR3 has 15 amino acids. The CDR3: CASSFRGFKTETQYF. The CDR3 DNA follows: TGTGCCAGCAGCTTTCGAGGGTTTAAGACAGAGACCCAGTACTTC.

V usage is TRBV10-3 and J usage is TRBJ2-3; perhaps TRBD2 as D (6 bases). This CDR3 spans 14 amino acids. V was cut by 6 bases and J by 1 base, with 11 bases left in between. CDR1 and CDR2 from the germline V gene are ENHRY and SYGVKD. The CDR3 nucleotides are TGTGCCATCAGCCTAGCGAGAGGCACAGATACGCAGTATTTT. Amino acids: CAISLARGTDTQYF.

CDR3 region: CSARGGQPQHF. The CDR3 nucleotides read TGCAGTGCTAGAGGAGGGCAGCCCCAGCATTTT. V gene TRBV20-1 combines with J gene TRBJ1-5, with D uncertain. Germline loops: CDR1 DFQATT, CDR2 SNEGSKA (reference sequence). Trimming left V 1 base short and J 7 bases short, with 5 bases between. The CDR3 has 11 amino acids.